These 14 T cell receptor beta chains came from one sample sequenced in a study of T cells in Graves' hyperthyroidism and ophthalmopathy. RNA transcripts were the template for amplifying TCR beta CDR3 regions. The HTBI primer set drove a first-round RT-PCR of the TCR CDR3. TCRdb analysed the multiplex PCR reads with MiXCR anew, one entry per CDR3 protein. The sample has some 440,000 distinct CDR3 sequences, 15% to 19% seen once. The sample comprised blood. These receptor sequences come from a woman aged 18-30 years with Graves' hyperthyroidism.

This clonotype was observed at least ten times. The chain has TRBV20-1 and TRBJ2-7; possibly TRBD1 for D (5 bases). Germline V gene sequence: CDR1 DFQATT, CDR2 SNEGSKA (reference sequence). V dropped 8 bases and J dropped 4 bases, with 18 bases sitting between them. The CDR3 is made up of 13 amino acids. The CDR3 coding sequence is TGCAGTAGCCTATGGGATAGGGGTTACGAGCAGTACTTC. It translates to CSSLWDRGYEQYF.

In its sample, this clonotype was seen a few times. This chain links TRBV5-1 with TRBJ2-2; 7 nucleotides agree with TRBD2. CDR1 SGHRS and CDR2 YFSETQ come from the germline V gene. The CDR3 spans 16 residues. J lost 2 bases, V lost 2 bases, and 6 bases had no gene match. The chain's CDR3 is CASSLRASGNTGELFF. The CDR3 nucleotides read TGCGCCAGCAGCTTAAGGGCTAGCGGAAACACCGGGGAGCTGTTTTTT.

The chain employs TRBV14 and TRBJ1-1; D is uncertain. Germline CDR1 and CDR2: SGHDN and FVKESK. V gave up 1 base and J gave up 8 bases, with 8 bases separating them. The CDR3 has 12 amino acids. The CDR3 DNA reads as TGTGCCAGCAGCCAAGCCGGGTTCGAAGCTTTCTTT. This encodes CASSQAGFEAFF.

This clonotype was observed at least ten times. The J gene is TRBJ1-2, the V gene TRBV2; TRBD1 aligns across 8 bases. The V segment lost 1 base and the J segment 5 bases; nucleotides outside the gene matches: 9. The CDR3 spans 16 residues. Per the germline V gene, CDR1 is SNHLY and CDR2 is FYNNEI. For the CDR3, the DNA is TGTGCCAGCAGTGAAGGTGGACAGGGCTGGCTATATGGCTACACCTTC. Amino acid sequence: CASSEGGQGWLYGYTF.

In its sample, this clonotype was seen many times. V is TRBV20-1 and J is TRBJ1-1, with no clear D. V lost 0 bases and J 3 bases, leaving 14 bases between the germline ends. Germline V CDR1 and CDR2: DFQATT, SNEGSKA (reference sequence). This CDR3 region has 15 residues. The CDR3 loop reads CSARDSAGSDTEAFF. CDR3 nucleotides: TGCAGTGCTAGAGATTCGGCAGGTTCGGACACTGAAGCTTTCTTT.

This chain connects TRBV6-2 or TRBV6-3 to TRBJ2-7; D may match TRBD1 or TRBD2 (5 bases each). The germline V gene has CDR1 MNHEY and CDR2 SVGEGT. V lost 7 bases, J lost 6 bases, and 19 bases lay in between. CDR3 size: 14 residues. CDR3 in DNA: TGTGCCAGCACCCCAGTATCTACGAGGGGCGAGCAGTACTTC. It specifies CASTPVSTRGEQYF.

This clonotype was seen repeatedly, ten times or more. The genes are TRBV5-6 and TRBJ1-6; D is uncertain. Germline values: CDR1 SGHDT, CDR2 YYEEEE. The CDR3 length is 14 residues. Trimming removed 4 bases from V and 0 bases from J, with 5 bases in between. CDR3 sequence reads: CASSLSSYNSPLHF. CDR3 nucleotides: TGTGCCAGCAGCCTGAGCTCCTATAATTCACCCCTCCACTTT.

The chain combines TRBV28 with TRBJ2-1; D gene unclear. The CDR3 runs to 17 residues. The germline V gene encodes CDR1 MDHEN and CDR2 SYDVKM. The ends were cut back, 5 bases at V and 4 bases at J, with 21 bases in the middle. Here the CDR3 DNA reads TGTGCCAGCAGTCCTGGGCGTAGTGGCTCTAATTACAATGAGCAGTTCTTC. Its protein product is CASSPGRSGSNYNEQFF.

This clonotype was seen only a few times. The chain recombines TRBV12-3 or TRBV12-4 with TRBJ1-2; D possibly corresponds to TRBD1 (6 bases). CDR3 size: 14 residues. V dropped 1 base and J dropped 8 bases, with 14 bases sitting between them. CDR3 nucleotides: TGTGCCAGCAGTTTAGGGGGGCCGCCTGGGGGCTACACCTTC. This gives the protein CASSLGGPPGGYTF.

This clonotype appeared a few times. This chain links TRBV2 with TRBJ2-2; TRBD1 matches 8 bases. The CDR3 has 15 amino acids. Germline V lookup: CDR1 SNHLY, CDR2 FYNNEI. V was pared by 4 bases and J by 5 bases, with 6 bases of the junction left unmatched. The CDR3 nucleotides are TGTGCCAGCAGTGGGCAGGGGGCTGGAACCGGGGAGCTGTTTTTT. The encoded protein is CASSGQGAGTGELFF.

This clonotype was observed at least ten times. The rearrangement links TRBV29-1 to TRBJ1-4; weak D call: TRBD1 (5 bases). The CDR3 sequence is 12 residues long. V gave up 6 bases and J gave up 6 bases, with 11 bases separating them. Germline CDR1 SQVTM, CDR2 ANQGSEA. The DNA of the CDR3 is TGCAGCGTAGGGACGGATTATGAAAAACTGTTTTTT. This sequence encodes CSVGTDYEKLFF. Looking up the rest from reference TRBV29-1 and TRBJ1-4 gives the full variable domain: SAVISQKPSRDICQRGTSLTIQCQVDSQVTMMFWYRQQPGQSLTLIATANQGSEATYESGFVIDKFPISRPNLTFSTLTVSNMSPEDSSIYLCSVGTDYEKLFFGSGTQLSVL.

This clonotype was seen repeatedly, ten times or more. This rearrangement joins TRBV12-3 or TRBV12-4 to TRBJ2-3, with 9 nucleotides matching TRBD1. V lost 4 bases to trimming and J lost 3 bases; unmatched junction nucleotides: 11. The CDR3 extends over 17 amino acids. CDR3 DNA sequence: TGTGCCAGCAGTTCGGGACAGGGTGGGTCCATTACAGATACGCAGTATTTT. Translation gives CASSSGQGGSITDTQYF.

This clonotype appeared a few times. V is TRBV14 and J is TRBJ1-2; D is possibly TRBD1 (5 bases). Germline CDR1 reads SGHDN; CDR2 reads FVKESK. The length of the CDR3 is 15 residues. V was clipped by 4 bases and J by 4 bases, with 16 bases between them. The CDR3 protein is CASSLMATGGYGYTF. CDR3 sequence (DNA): TGTGCCAGCAGCCTCATGGCTACAGGTGGCTATGGCTACACCTTC.

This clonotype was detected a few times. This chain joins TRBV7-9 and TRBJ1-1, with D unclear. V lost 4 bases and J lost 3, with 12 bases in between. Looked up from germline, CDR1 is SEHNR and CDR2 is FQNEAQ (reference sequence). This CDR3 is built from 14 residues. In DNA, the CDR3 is TGTGCCAGCAGCTCGTTGTATGGGGACACTGAAGCTTTCTTT. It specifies CASSSLYGDTEAFF.